This entry describes one T cell receptor (beta chain). Its cognate antigen has yet to be identified. No per-base quality is available; no much larger clone lies one base away. The CDR3 holds 16 amino acids from the cysteine to the phenylalanine. Solely the CDR3 DNA is kept, with 48 bases framed from the first base. The germline V gene yields SGHRS for CDR1 and YFSETQ for CDR2. For this chain, trimming is 4 bases at the V end and 1 base at the J end, and the number of junction bases without a gene match is 4. TCRbeta CDR3 regions were amplified from genomic DNA by means of the immunoSEQ Assay, a bias-controlled multiplex PCR. The original pipeline was this. Within the assay, amplification of reference gene primers was used to estimate how many nucleated cells each sample contained. To quantify the absolute abundance of each unique TCRbeta CDR3 rearrangement, sequence reads were collapsed and filtered. Productive Simpson clonality was computed per sample as the square root of Simpson's diversity index over productive rearrangements. TCRdb re-hosts the immuneACCESS table, in-frame sequences only. Its copies lack some clones; in the studies checked, an unresolved V gene accounts for under half of them, and the cause for the rest is not known. For V, J and clone size, that table is used; D and trimming come from the DNA. This sample lists 250,000 or so clones; 80% to 90% were detected once. The top ten clones comprise 2.5% to 3.5% of the sample.

The sample is drawn from a study of blood T cell repertoires in COVID-19 (TCRdb year 2020). Concerning the study at large: The collaborator samples originated in the United States, Italy and Spain and spanned the acute and convalescent phases of COVID-19. The material from the prospective study consisted of cDNA or gDNA derived from T cells, B-cell-depleted T cells, or PBMCs. Subjects who had been exposed to COVID-19, were actively infected with it, or had recovered from it provided the deeply sampled blood TCRbeta repertoires that made up the dataset. A freely available public database, intended as a resource for researchers studying the immune response to SARS-CoV-2, is where the repertoires were released. The samples were drawn from the first 160 participants of the ongoing ImmuneRACE study and from some 1,300 subjects provided by 6 global collaborators. A de-identified subject ID, COVID-19 status, age in years and sex were almost always included in the sample metadata. Where HLA class I and class II types were available, the types were taken from metadata supplied by the sample provider, not from assay-based typing. Results the study describes overall, beyond this receptor: The amount of clinical and demographic metadata varied by source and participant and was provided uncurated.

In the prospective study, participants were roughly 18 to 100 years old, resided in under 30 geographic areas of the United States, and were enrolled through a virtual design. Cohort assignment in the prospective study relied on participant-reported clinical history from a screening survey and a study questionnaire. A participant counted as exposed if, within 2 weeks of entering the study, that participant had been in contact with someone who had a PCR-confirmed or clinician-diagnosed COVID-19 case. Mobile phlebotomists in the prospective study collected whole blood, serum and a nasopharyngeal or oropharyngeal swab from every participant. Additional blood draws and questionnaires over an approximately two-month period could optionally be provided by prospective study participants. Before DNA extraction, prospective study blood samples were shipped either frozen or at room temperature.

The clonotype comes from a woman aged 40 to 50 who had been exposed to COVID-19. Input material: PBMCs or T cells enriched from blood (not recorded which). The chain was built from TRBV5-1 and TRBJ2-3, with 12 bases in between that match TRBD2. The bases are TGCGCCAGCAGCACCAGACTAGCGGGGGGCACAGATACGCAGTATTTT. Its translation reads: CASSTRLAGGTDTQYF. Full variable domain (CDR3 extended with the reference TRBV5-1 and TRBJ2-3 proteins): KAGVTQTPRYLIKTRGQQVTLSCSPISGHRSVSWYQQTPGQGLQFLFEYFSETQRNKGNFPGRFSGRQFSNSRSEMNVSTLELGDSALYLCASSTRLAGGTDTQYFGPGTRLTVL.